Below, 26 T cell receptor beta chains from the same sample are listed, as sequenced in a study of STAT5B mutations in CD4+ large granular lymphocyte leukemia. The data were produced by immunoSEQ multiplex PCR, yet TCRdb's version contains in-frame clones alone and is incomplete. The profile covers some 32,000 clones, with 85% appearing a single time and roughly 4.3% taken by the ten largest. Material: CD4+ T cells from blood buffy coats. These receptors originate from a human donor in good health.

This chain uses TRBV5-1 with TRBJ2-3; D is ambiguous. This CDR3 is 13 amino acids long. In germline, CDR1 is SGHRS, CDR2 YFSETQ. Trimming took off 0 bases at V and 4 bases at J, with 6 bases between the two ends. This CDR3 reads CASSLGSPDTQYF. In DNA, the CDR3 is TGCGCCAGCAGCTTGGGATCCCCAGATACGCAGTATTTT.

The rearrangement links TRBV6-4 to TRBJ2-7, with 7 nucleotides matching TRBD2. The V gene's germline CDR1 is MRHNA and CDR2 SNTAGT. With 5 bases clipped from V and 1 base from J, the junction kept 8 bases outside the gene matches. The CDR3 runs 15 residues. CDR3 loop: CASSFPGGVSYEQYF. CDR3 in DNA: TGTGCCAGCAGTTTCCCTGGGGGGGTGTCCTACGAGCAGTACTTC.

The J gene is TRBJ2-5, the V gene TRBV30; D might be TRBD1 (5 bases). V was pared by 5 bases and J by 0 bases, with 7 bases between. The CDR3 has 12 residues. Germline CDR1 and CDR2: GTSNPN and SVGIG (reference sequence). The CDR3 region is CAWCRDQETQYF. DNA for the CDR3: TGTGCCTGGTGCAGGGACCAAGAGACCCAGTACTTC.

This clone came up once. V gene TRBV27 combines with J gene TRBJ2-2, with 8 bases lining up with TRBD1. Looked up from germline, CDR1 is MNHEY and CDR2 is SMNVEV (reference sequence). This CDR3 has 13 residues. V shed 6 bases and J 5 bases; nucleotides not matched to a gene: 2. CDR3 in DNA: TGTGCCAGCAGAAGGACAGGGACCGGGGAGCTGTTTTTT. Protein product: CASRRTGTGELFF.

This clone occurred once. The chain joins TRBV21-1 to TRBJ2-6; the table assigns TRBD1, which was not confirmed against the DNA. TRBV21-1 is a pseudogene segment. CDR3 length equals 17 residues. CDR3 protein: CASSKKGANSGANVLTF. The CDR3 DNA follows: TGTGCCAGCAGCAAAAAGGGGGCGAACTCTGGGGCCAACGTCCTGACTTTC.

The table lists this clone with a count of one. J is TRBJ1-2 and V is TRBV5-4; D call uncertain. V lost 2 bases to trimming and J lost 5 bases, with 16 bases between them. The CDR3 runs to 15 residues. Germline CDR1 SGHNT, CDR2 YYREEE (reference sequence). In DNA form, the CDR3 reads TGTGCCAGCAGCTTTATTTTTGCAACGGATTATGGCTACACCTTC. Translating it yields CASSFIFATDYGYTF.

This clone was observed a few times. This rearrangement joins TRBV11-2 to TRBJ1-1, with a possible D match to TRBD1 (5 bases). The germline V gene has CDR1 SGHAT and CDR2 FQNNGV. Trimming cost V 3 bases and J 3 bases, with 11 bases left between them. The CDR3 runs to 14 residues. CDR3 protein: CASSLTIGDTEAFF. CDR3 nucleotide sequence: TGTGCCAGCAGCTTGACTATAGGGGACACTGAAGCTTTCTTT.

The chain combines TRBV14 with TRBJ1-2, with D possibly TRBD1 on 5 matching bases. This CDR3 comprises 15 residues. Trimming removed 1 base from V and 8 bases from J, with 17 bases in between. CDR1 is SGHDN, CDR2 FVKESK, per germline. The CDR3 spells CASSQGDFGAYGYTF. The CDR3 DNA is TGTGCCAGCAGCCAAGGGGATTTTGGGGCCTACGGCTACACCTTC.

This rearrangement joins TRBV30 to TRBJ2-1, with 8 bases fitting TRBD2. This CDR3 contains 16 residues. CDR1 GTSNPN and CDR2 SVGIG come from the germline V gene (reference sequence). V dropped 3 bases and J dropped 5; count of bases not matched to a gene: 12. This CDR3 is CAWRGPVAGSHNEQFF. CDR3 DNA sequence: TGTGCCTGGAGGGGCCCCGTAGCGGGAAGCCACAATGAGCAGTTCTTC.

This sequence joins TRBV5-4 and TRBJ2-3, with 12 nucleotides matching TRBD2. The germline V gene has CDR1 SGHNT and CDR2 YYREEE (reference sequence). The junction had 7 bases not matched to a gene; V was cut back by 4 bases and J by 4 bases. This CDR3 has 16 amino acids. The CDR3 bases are TGTGCCAGCAGCCAAAGACTAGCGGGAGTGTCAGATACGCAGTATTTT. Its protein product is CASSQRLAGVSDTQYF.

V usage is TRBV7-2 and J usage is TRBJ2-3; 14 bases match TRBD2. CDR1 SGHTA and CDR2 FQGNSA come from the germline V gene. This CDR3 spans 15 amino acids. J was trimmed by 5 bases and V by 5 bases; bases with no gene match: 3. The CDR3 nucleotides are TGTGCCAGCAGCCGACTAGCGGGAGGGCAAGATACGCAGTATTTT. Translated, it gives CASSRLAGGQDTQYF.

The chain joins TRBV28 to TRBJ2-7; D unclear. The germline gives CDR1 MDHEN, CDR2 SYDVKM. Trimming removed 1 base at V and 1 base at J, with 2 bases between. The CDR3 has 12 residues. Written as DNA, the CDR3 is TGTGCCAGCAGTTTATTTTCCTACGAGCAGTACTTC. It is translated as CASSLFSYEQYF.

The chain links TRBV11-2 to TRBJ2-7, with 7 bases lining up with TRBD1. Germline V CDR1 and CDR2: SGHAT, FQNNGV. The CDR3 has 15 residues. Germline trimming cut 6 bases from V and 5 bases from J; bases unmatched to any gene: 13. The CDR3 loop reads CASRRQTGDMDEQYF. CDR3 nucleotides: TGTGCCAGCAGACGCCAAACAGGGGACATGGACGAGCAGTACTTC.

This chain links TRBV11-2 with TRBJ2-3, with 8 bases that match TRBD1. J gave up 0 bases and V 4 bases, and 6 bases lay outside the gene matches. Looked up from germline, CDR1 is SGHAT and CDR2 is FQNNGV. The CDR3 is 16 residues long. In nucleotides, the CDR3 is TGTGCCAGCAGCTCGTGGGGACAGGCAAGCACAGATACGCAGTATTTT. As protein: CASSSWGQASTDTQYF.

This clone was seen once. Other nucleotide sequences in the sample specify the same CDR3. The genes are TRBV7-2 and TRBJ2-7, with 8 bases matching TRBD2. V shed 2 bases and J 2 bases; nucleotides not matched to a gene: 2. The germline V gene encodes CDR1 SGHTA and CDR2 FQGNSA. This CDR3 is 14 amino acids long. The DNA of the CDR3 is TGTGCCAGCAGCTTACTAGCGGGCCCCTACGAGCAGTACTTC. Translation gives CASSLLAGPYEQYF. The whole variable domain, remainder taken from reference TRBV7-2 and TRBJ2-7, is GAGVSQSPSNKVTEKGKDVELRCDPISGHTALYWYRQSLGQGLEFLIYFQGNSAPDKSGLPSDRFSAERTGGSVSTLTIQRTQQEDSAVYLCASSLLAGPYEQYFGPGTRLTVT.

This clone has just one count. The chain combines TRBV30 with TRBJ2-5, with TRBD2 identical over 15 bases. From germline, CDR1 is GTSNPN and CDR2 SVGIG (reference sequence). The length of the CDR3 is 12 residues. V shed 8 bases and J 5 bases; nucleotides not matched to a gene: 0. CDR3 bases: TGTGCCGGGACTAGCGGGGGGGAGACCCAGTACTTC. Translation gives CAGTSGGETQYF.

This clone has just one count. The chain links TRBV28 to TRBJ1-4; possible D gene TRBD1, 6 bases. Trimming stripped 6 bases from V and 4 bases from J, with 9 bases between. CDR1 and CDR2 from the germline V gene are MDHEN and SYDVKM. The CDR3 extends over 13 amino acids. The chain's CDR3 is CASRGAINEKLFF. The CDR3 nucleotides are TGTGCCAGCAGGGGGGCCATTAATGAAAAACTGTTTTTT.

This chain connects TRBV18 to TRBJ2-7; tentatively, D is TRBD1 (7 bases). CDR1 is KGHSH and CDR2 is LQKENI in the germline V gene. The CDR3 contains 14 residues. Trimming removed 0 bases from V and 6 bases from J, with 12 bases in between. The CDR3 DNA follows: TGTGCCAGCTCACCACCGACAGGGAGGTCCGAGCAGTACTTC. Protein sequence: CASSPPTGRSEQYF.

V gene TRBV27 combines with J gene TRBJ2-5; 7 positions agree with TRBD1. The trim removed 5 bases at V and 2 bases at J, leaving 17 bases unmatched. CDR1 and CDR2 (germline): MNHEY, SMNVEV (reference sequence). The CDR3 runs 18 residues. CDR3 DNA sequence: TGTGCCAGCAGTCCTATATACCCCCCAGACAGGGCACAAGAGACCCAGTACTTC. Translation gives CASSPIYPPDRAQETQYF.

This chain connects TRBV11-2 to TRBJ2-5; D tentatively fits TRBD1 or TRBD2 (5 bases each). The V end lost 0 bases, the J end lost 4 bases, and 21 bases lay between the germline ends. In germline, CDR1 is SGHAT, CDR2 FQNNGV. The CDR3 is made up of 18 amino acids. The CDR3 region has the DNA TGTGCCAGCAGCTTAGATCCCCCAGGGAACGGCGGGCGAGAGACCCAGTACTTC. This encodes CASSLDPPGNGGRETQYF.

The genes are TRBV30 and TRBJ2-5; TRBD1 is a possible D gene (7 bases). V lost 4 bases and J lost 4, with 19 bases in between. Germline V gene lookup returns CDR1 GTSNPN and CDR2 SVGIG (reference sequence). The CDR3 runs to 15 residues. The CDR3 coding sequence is TGTGCCTGGACCCTGTCAGGGGGAGCGGGAGAGACCCAGTACTTC. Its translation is CAWTLSGGAGETQYF.

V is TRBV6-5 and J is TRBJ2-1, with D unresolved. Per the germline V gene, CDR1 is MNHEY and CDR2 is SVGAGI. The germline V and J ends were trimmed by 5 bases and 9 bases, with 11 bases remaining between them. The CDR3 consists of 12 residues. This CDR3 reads CASSPRDGEQFF. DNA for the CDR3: TGTGCCAGCAGTCCAAGGGATGGTGAGCAGTTCTTC.

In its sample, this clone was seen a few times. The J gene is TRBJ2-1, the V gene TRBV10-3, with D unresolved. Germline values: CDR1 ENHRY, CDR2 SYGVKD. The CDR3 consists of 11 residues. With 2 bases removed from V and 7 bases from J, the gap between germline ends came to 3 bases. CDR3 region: CAISELNEQFF. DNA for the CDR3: TGTGCCATCAGTGAGCTTAATGAGCAGTTCTTC.

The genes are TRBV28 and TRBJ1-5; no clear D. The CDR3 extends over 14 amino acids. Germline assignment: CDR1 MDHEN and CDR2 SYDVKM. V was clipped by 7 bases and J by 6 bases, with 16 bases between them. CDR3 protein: CASISSGSGQPQHF. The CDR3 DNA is TGTGCCAGCATCTCTTCGGGGTCGGGTCAGCCCCAGCATTTT.

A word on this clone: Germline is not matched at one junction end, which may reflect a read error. The CDR3 reads CAGSARTGLNSYNEQFF. CDR3 in DNA: TGTGCCGGCAGTGCGAGGACAGGGCTTAACTCCTACAATGAGCAGTTCTTC. The J gene is TRBJ2-1, the V gene TRBV6-1; 8 bases match TRBD1. Germline CDR1 is MNHNS and CDR2 is SASEGT. CDR3 length: 17 amino acids.

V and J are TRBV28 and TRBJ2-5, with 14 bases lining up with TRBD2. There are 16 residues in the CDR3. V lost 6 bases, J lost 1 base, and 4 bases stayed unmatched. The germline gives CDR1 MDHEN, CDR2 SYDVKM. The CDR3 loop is CASSQGLAGGQETQYF. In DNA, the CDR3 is TGTGCCAGCAGCCAAGGACTAGCGGGAGGCCAAGAGACCCAGTACTTC.